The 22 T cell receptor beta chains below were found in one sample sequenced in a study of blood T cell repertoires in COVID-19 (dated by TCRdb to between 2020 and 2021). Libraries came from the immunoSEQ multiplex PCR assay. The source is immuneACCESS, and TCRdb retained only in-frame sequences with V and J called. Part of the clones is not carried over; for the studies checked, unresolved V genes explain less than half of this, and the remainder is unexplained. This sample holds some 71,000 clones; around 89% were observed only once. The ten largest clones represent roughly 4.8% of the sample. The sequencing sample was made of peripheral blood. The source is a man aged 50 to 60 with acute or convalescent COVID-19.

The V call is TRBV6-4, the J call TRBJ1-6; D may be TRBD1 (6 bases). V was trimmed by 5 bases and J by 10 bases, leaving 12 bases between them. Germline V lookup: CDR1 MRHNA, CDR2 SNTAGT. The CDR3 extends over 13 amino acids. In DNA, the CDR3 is TGTGCCAGCAGTTTCAACAGGGACTCACCCCTCCACTTT. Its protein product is CASSFNRDSPLHF.

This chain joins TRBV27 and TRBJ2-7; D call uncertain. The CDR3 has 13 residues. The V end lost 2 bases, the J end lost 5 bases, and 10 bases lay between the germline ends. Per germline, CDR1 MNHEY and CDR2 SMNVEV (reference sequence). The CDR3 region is CASSLGHPNEQYF. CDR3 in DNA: TGTGCCAGCAGTTTAGGGCACCCCAACGAGCAGTACTTC.

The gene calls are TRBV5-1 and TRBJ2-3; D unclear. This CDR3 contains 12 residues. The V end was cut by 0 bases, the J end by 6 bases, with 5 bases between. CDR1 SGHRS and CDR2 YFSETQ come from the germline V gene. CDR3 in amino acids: CASSLAADTQYF. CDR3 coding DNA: TGCGCCAGCAGCTTGGCCGCGGATACGCAGTATTTT.

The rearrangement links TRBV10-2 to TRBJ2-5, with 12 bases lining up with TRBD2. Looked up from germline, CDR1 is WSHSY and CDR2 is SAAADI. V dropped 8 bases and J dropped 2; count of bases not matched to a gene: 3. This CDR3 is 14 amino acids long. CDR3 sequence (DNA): TGCGCCAGCTCCCTAGCGGGAGGGCAAGAGACCCAGTACTTC. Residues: CASSLAGGQETQYF.

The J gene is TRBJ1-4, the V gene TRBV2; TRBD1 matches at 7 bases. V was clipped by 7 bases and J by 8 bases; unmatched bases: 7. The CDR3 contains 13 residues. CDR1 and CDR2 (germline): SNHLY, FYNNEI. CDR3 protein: CASKGARIEKLFF. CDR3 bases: TGTGCCAGCAAGGGGGCCCGGATCGAAAAACTGTTTTTT.

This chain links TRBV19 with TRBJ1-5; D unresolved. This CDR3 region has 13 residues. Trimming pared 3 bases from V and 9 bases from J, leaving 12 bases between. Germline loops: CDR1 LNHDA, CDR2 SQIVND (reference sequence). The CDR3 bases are TGTGCCAGTAGTATTTTTCGGGGTTCGCCCCAGCATTTT. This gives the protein CASSIFRGSPQHF.

CDR3 in amino acids: CSVTRGNTEAFF. CDR3 in DNA: TGCAGCGTTACTAGAGGGAACACTGAAGCTTTCTTT. The chain is built from TRBV29-1 and TRBJ1-1; D gene uncertain. Trimming took off 5 bases at V and 1 base at J, with 8 bases between the two ends. Germline CDR1 reads SQVTM; CDR2 reads ANQGSEA. This CDR3 has 12 amino acids.

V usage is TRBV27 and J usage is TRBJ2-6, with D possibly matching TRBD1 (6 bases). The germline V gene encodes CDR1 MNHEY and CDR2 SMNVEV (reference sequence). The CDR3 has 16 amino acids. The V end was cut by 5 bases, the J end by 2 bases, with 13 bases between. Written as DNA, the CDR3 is TGTGCCAGCAGTCAGGACAGTCCTCCTGGGGCCAACGTCCTGACTTTC. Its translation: CASSQDSPPGANVLTF. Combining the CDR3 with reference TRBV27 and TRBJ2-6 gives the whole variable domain EAQVTQNPRYLITVTGKKLTVTCSQNMNHEYMSWYRQDPGLGLRQIYYSMNVEVTDKGDVPEGYKVSRKEKRNFPLILESPSPNQTSLYFCASSQDSPPGANVLTFGAGSRLTVL.

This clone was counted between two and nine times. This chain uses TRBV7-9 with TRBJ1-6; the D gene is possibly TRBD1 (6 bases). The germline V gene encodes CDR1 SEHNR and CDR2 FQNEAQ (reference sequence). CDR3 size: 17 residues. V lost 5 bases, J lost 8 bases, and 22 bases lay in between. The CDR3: CASSPSPTRGQDSPLHF. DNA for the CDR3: TGTGCCAGCAGCCCATCCCCCACCAGGGGCCAGGATTCACCCCTCCACTTT.

CDR3 loop: CASSDATEYNSPLHF. The CDR3, as DNA: TGTGCCAGCAGTGATGCGACAGAATATAATTCACCCCTCCACTTT. The chain uses TRBV6-1 and TRBJ1-6; D may be TRBD1 (5 bases). Per germline, CDR1 MNHNS and CDR2 SASEGT. V shed 3 bases and J shed 4 bases, with 10 bases lying between them. The CDR3 contains 15 residues.

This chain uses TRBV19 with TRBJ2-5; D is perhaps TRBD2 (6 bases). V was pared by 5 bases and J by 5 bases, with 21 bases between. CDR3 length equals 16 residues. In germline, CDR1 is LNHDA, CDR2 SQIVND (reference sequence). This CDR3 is CASSALGGDLQETQYF. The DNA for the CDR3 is TGTGCCAGTAGTGCCCTGGGCGGGGACCTCCAGGAGACCCAGTACTTC.

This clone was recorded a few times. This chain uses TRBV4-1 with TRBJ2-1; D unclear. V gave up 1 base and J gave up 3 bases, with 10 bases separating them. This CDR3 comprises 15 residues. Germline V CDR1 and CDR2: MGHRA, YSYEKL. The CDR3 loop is CASSQGSEDYNEQFF. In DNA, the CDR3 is TGCGCCAGCAGCCAAGGAAGTGAGGACTACAATGAGCAGTTCTTC.

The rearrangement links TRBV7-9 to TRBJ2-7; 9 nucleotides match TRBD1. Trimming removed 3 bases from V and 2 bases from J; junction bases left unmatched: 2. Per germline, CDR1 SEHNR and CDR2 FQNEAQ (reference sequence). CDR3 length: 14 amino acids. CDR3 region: CASSLGQGTYEQYF. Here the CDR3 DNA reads TGTGCCAGCAGCTTGGGACAGGGAACCTACGAGCAGTACTTC.

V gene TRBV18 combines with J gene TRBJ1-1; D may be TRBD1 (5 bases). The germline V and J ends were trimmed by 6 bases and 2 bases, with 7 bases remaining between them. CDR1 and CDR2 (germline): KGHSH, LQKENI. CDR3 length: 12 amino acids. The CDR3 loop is CASSGGNTEAFF. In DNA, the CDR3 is TGTGCCAGCTCCGGGGGTAACACTGAAGCTTTCTTT. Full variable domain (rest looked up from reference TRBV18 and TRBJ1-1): NAGVMQNPRHLVRRRGQEARLRCSPMKGHSHVYWYRQLPEEGLKFMVYLQKENIIDESGMPKERFSAEFPKEGPSILRIQQVVRGDSAAYFCASSGGNTEAFFGQGTRLTVV.

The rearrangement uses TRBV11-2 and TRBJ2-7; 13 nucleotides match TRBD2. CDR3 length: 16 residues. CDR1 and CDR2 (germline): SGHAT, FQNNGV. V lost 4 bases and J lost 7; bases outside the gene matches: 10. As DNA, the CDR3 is TGTGCCAGCAGCTCAGGACGGACTAGCGGGAGACGAGAGCAGTACTTC. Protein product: CASSSGRTSGRREQYF.

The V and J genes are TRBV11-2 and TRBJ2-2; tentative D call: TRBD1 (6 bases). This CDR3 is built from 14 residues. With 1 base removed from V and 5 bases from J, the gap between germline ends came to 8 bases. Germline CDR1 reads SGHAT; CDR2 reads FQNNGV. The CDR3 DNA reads TGTGCCAGCAGCTTAGGGCAGGGGACCGGGGAGCTGTTTTTT. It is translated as CASSLGQGTGELFF.

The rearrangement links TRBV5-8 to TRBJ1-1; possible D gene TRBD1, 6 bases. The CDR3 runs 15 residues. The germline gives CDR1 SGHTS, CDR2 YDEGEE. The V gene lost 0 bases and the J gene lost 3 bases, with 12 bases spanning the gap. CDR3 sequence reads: CASSLAQGGHTEAFF. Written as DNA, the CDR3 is TGTGCCAGCAGCTTGGCACAGGGAGGGCACACTGAAGCTTTCTTT.

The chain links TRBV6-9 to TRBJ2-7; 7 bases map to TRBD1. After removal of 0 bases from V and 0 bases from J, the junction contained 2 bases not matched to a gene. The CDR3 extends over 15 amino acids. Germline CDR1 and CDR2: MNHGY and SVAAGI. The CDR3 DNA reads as TGTGCCAGCAGTTATTCACGACAGGGCTCCTACGAGCAGTACTTC. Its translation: CASSYSRQGSYEQYF.

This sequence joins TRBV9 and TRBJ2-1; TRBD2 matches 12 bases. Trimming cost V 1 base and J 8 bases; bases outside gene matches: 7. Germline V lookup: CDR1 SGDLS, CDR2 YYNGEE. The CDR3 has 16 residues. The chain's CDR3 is CASSVLAGGPWDEQFF. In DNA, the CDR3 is TGTGCCAGCAGCGTACTAGCGGGAGGGCCTTGGGATGAGCAGTTCTTC.

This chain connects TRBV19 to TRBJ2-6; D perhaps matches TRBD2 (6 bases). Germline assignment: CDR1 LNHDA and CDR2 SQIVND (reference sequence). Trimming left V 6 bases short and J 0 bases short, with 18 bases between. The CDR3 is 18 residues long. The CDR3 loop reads CASSLFPGESSGANVLTF. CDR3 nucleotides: TGTGCCAGTAGCCTTTTCCCGGGGGAGAGCTCTGGGGCCAACGTCCTGACTTTC.

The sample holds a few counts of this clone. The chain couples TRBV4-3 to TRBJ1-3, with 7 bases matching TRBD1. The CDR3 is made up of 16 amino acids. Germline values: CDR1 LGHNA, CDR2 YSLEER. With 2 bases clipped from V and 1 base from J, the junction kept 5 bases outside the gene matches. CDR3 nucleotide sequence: TGCGCCAGCAGCCAATCGACAGGGTCTTCTGGAAACACCATATATTTT. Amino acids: CASSQSTGSSGNTIYF.

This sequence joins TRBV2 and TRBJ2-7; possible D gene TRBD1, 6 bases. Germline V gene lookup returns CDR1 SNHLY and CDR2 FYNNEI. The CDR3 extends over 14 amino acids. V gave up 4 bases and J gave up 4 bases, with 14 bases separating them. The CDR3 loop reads CASSVGHDWYEQYF. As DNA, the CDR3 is TGTGCCAGCAGTGTGGGACACGACTGGTACGAGCAGTACTTC.